This TCR beta chain was identified during a study of cytomegalovirus exposure and HLA in healthy donors. Findings of the study overall: TCR beta sequences numbering more than 15,000 were associated with HLA alleles at 0.05 false discovery rate in a later analysis. Most TCRs appeared rarely, but some public TCRs recurred in many donors.

Concerning this clone: Its antigen is not identified.

From germline, CDR1 is SGHTA and CDR2 FQGNSA. Trimming took 5 bases from V and 1 from J, leaving 15 bases between them. This CDR3 is built from 15 residues. Every donor was a healthy person donating bone marrow. The PCR ran on 60 Vbeta and 13 Jbeta primers. Data came from immunoSEQ multiplex PCR; TCRdb stores just in-frame clones and leaves some out. The repertoire holds some 120,000 clones, with around 67% as singletons. V usage is TRBV7-2 and J usage is TRBJ2-7; D remains ambiguous. The sequenced material came from PBMCs. The source of this sequence is a woman aged 40 to 50 in good health and CMV-seronegative. As DNA, the CDR3 is TGTGCCAGCAGCCCAACCGGGTCCTCTTCCTACGAGCAGTACTTC. Translation: CASSPTGSSSYEQYF.